The 5 T cell receptor beta chains in this list originate from one sample, sequenced in a study of T cell responses to AZD1222 COVID-19 vaccine. Only in-frame clones appear in the TCRdb table, and some are missing; sequencing was by immunoSEQ multiplex PCR. The sample contains roughly 140,000 clones, roughly 93% of which appear only once. The sequenced sample was peripheral blood, obtained after recovery from COVID-19. Source of these receptors: an adult who had recovered from COVID-19.

The chain has TRBV9 and TRBJ1-2; TRBD1 aligns across 7 bases. V was clipped by 0 bases and J by 7 bases; unmatched bases: 9. Per the germline V gene, CDR1 is SGDLS and CDR2 is YYNGEE. CDR3 length: 15 amino acids. CDR3 residues: CASSVEARGLGGYTF. The CDR3 coding sequence is TGTGCCAGCAGCGTAGAGGCAAGGGGGCTCGGTGGCTACACCTTC.

V is TRBV4-1 and J is TRBJ2-3, with D uncertain. CDR1 MGHRA and CDR2 YSYEKL come from the germline V gene. This CDR3 is 9 amino acids long. V was shortened by 11 bases and J by 2 bases, with 2 bases between the two germline ends. The CDR3 DNA is TGCGCCGACACAGATACGCAGTATTTT. This sequence encodes CADTDTQYF.

This chain uses TRBV27 with TRBJ1-6; D is undetermined. The CDR3 is 16 residues long. V gave up 4 bases and J gave up 0 bases, with 10 bases separating them. The germline V gene encodes CDR1 MNHEY and CDR2 SMNVEV (reference sequence). The CDR3 DNA reads as TGTGCCAGCAGTTACACCCCAAGCTCCTATAATTCACCCCTCCACTTT. The encoded protein is CASSYTPSSYNSPLHF.

The rearrangement uses TRBV5-1 and TRBJ1-4, with D maybe TRBD1 (5 bases). From germline, CDR1 is SGHRS and CDR2 YFSETQ. V was shortened by 0 bases and J by 8 bases, with 29 bases between the two germline ends. This CDR3 is 20 amino acids long. The CDR3 DNA follows: TGCGCCAGCAGCTTGGGGGCGGCGGGCGCAGGGAGTTTGAGTAACGAAAAACTGTTTTTT. Protein product: CASSLGAAGAGSLSNEKLFF.

The CDR3 here is CSVGSGSVQETQYF. As DNA, the CDR3 is TGCAGCGTGGGTAGCGGGAGCGTACAAGAGACCCAGTACTTC. J is TRBJ2-5 and V is TRBV29-1, with 9 bases matching TRBD2. V was pared by 6 bases and J by 2 bases, with 7 bases of the junction left unmatched. CDR3 length: 14 residues. In germline, CDR1 is SQVTM, CDR2 ANQGSEA.